The entry that follows covers one T cell receptor (beta chain) sequence. These data belong to a study of blood T cell repertoires in COVID-19. Study context: Nucleic acid was either cDNA or gDNA, and it came from T cells, B-cell-depleted T cells, or PBMCs.

TCRdb's table, derived via immunoSEQ multiplex PCR, lists solely in-frame clones and lacks some. The sample includes about 91,000 clones, roughly 91% of them seen just once. The CDR3 has 16 amino acids. Losses at the gene ends were 0 bases for V and 5 bases for J; bases not matched to a gene: 5. The V gene's germline CDR1 is PRHDT and CDR2 FYEKMQ (reference sequence). The sample comprised peripheral blood. The TCR comes from a woman aged 80 or over with active COVID-19. The gene calls are TRBV13 and TRBJ2-5; 11 bases match TRBD2. CDR3 sequence reads: CASSLGLAGEFETQYF. As DNA, the CDR3 is TGTGCCAGCAGCTTAGGACTAGCGGGAGAATTTGAGACCCAGTACTTC.